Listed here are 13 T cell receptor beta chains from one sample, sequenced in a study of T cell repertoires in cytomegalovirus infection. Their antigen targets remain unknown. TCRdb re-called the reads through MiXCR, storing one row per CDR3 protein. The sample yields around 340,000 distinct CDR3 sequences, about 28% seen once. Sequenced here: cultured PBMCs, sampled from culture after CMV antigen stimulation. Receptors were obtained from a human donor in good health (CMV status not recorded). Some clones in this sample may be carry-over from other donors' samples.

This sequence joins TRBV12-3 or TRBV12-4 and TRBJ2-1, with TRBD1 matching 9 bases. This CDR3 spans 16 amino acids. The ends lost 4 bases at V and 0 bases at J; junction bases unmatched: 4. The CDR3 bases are TGTGCCAGCAGTTCCAACAGGGGGCTCTCCTACAATGAGCAGTTCTTC. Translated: CASSSNRGLSYNEQFF.

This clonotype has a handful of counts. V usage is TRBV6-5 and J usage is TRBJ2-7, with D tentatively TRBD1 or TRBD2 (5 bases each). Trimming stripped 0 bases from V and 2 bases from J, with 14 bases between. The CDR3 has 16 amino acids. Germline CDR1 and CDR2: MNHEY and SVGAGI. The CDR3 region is CASSYSPGTDTYEQYF. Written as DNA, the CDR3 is TGTGCCAGCAGTTACTCTCCGGGGACGGATACCTACGAGCAGTACTTC.

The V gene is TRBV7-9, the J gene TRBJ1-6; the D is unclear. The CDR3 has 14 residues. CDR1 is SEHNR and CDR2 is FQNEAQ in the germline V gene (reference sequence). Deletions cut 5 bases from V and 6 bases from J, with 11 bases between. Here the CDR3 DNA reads TGTGCCAGCAGCCAAATGGCATCTAATTCACCCCTCCACTTT. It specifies CASSQMASNSPLHF.

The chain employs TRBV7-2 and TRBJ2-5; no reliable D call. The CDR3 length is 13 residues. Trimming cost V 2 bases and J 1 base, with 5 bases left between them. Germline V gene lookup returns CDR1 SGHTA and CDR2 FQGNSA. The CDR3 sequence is CASSLFVQETQYF. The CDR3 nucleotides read TGTGCCAGCAGCTTATTCGTCCAAGAGACCCAGTACTTC.

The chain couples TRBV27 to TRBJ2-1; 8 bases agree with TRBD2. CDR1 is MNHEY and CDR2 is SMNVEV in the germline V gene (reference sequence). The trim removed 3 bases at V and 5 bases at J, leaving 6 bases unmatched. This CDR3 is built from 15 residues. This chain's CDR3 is CASSFELAEHNEQFF. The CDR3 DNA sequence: TGTGCCAGCAGTTTTGAACTAGCGGAGCACAATGAGCAGTTCTTC.

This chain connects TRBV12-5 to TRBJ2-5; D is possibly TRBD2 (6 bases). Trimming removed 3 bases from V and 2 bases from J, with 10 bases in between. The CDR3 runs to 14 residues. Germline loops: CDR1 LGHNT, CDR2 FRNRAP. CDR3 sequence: CASGLEGGQETQYF. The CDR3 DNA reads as TGTGCTAGTGGTTTAGAGGGAGGACAAGAGACCCAGTACTTC.

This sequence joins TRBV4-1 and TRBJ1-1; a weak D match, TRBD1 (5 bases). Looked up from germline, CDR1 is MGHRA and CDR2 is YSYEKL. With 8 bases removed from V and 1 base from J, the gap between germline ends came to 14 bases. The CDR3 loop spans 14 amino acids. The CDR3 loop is CASVHVGRNTEAFF. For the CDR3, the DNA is TGCGCCAGCGTCCATGTGGGGCGGAACACTGAAGCTTTCTTT.

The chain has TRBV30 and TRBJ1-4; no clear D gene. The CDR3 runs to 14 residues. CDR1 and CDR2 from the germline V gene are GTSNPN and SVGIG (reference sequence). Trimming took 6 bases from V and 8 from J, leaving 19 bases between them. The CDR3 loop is CACWLATKNEKLFF. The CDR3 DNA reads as TGTGCCTGCTGGTTGGCAACAAAAAACGAAAAACTGTTTTTT.

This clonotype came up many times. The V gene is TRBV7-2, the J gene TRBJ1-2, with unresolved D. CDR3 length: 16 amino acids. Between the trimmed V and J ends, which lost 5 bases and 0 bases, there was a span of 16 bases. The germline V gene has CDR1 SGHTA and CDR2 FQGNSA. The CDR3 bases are TGTGCCAGCAGCGCCCTCCAGAGTGTTACTAACTATGGCTACACCTTC. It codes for CASSALQSVTNYGYTF.

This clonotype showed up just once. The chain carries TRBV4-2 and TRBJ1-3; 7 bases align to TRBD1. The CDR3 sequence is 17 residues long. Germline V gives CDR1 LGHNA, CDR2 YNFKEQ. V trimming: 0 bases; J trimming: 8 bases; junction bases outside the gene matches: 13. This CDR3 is CASSQDYRGQRFDTIYF. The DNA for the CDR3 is TGTGCCAGCAGCCAAGATTATAGGGGACAGCGATTTGACACCATATATTTT.

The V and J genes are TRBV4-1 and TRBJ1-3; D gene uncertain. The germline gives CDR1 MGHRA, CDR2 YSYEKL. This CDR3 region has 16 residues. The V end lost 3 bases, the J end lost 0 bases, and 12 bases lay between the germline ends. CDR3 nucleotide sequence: TGCGCCAGCAGCCAGGGCAGGAAAGTCTCTGGAAACACCATATATTTT. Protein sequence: CASSQGRKVSGNTIYF.

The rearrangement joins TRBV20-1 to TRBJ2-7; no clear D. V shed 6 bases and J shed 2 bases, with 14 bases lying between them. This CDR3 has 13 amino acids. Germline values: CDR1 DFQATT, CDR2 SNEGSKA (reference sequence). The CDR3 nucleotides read TGCAGTGCCTTTCCCACTGGAACCTACGAGCAGTACTTC. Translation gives CSAFPTGTYEQYF.

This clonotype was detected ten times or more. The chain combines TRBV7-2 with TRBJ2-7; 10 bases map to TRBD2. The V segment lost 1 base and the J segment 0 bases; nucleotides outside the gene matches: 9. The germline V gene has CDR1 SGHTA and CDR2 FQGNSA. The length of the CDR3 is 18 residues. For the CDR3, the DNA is TGTGCCAGCAGCTTAGTCGACAGCGGGAGGGCCAACTCCTACGAGCAGTACTTC. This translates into CASSLVDSGRANSYEQYF.